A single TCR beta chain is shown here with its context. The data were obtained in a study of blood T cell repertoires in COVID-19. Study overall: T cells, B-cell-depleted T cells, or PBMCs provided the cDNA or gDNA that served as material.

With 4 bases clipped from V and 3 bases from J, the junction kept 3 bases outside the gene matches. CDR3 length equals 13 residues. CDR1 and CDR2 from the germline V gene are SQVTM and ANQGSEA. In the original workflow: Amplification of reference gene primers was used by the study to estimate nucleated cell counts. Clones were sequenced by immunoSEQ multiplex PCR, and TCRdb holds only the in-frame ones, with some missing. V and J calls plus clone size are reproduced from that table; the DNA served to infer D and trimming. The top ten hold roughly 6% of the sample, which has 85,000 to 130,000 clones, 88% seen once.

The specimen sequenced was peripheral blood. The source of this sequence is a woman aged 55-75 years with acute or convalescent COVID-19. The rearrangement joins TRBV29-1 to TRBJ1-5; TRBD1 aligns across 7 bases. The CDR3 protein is CSVATGDNQPQHF. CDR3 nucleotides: TGCAGCGTTGCTACAGGGGACAATCAGCCCCAGCATTTT.